This record covers a single T cell receptor beta chain. Its specificity is unknown. The method was immunoSEQ multiplex PCR; TCRdb's version includes in-frame clones alone and lacks a portion of them. The repertoire holds about 74,000 clones, with 80% to 90% as singletons. These data come from a study of PD-L1 blockade in urothelial cancer. At the level of the study: Prior chemotherapy in patients spanned 0 to 3 regimens.

Study-wide points: When measured at 3 weeks, tumor-associated blood clones expanded more in durable-benefit patients.

V lost 3 bases and J lost 0; bases outside the gene matches: 7. This CDR3 is built from 16 residues. Germline CDR1 and CDR2: ENHRY and SYGVKD. This sequence was found in a man aged 70-80 years with urothelial cancer. The source was PBMCs, collected around atezolizumab (anti-PD-L1) treatment. The chain uses TRBV10-3 and TRBJ2-7, with 8 bases aligning to TRBD2. The CDR3 sequence: CAISEQAGALSYEQYF. CDR3 bases: TGTGCCATCAGTGAACAAGCGGGAGCACTCTCCTACGAGCAGTACTTC.